This T cell receptor (beta chain) derives from a study of blood T cells in healthy people across ages (dated by TCRdb to about 2015). Regarding the research as a whole: In model experiments, template switching captured about one uniquely barcoded TCR beta cDNA molecule for every two T cells. Age-related changes in TCR beta repertoire diversity were measured in the study by deep sequencing normalized with unique cDNA molecular identifiers. The donors were divided into four age groups: young (average around 16 years), middle-aged (over 35), aged (about 61) and long-lived (around 80). The study analyzed two additional independent replicas of 1 million unique cDNA reads from the same blood draw for two donors, one aged 18 to 29 and one aged 80 or older. The paper as a whole reports these results and caveats: Estimates of total diversity from one million sequenced T cells were regarded as lower bounds and underestimates. A strong correlation was found between observed TCR beta diversity and the percentage of naive T cells measured by flow cytometry. As age increased, observed TCR beta diversity per million T cells dropped in a roughly linear way, and a significant reduction was already evident by age around 41. Compared with the aged group, more naive CD4+ T cells, fewer expanded clones and increased TCR diversity were shown by the long-lived group, suggesting age selection. The CMV infection status of donors was not known, potentially confounding age-related changes in expanded clonotypes. Bulk unsorted PBMC profiling prevented conclusive comparison of naive and antigen-experienced compartments.

Its CDR3 holds 11 amino acids, cysteine through phenylalanine. The retained sequence is limited to the CDR3, 33 bases, with the frame set at the first base. CDR1 MDHEN and CDR2 SYDVKM were looked up in the germline V gene. A word on this clonotype: Its cognate antigen has yet to be identified. No much larger clonotype is one base removed from it; base qualities were not supplied.

The roughly 39 donors, aged 6 to 90 years, were systemically healthy Caucasian individuals from Russia. About 10 milliliters of peripheral blood were drawn from each donor into EDTA-treated Vacutainer tubes. Ficoll-Paque density-gradient centrifugation was used to isolate PBMCs, with at least 6.5 million per sample. Total RNA, at least 6 micrograms per sample, was extracted from PBMCs with Trizol reagent. For every donor, an aliquot of PBMCs went through flow cytometry to measure the percentages of naive CD45RAhigh/CD27high T cells. Libraries were built with 5' RACE. TCRdb shows the sequencer as Illumina HiSeq 2500. A second PCR of about 6 to 11 cycles was run with a J-beta primer mix and a sample-barcoded 5' primer. A unique molecular identifier was introduced onto each TCR beta cDNA molecule by a template-switch 5' adaptor carrying 12 random nucleotides. Each sample yielded at least 2.5 million CDR3-containing paired-end reads. First-strand cDNA synthesis was performed from all RNA using the Mint cDNA synthesis kit, with priming by a TRBC-specific oligonucleotide. Following uracil-DNA glycosylase treatment, all cDNA underwent a first 18-cycle PCR with the universal primers M1SS and BC2_uni_R. The authors' analysis ran thus. Normalization of each sample was performed by random selection of 1 million high-quality reads, each carrying a distinct molecular identifier. Instead of being binned into consensus sequences, reads that shared molecular identifiers were thrown out. MiTCR, with a Q25 quality threshold and the strictest error-elimination algorithm, was used for CDR3 identification, clonotype clustering and error correction. A nonparametric unseen species model with Euler transformation was used to estimate a lower bound on total TCR beta diversity. TCRdb applied fastp at Q25 and MiXCR to the public reads, then kept only in-frame beta chains. Each CDR3 protein gets just one entry, which takes the most common genes and DNA from the rows behind it. TCRdb's processing, not the authors', yielded these V and J calls. The sample table contains 800,000 to 1,300,000 distinct CDR3 sequences; only one count was recorded for less than 25% of them. The ten largest clones capture 0.65% to 0.95% of the sample.

These data also featured in a second study, about T cells of mothers and their children. As noted in the second study: Nine systemically healthy Caucasian individuals, comprising three mothers and their six children, were included as donors. cDNA synthesis consumed the entire amount of extracted RNA, loaded at 1.5 ug RNA in each 15 ul reaction. Sample barcodes and 2-4 random nucleotides were added via the M1S primer in the second PCR. Over 8.5 million TCR beta CDR3 reads came from each mother, compared with 2.5 million to 3.5 million reads from each child. Thymic selection shapes the output of TCR recombination in a similar way in related and unrelated pairs, and inherited differences have a minor effect. Normalized repertoire overlap in related mother-child pairs was always slightly higher than in unrelated mother-child pairs, but the difference was never significant. With a sensitivity of approximately 100 clones per million clonotypes, no persistent microchimeric T cell clones were detected. The study used deep NGS to compare TCR beta repertoires of mothers and children, seeking features distinguishing related mother-child pairs from unrelated individuals. Mothers averaged around 40 +/- 4 years of age and children averaged around 11 +/- 4 years. After adapters were ligated using NEBNext reagents, the libraries underwent 100+100 nt paired-end sequencing on an Illumina HiSeq 2000. To prevent cross-contamination, the mother and child libraries were prepared one month apart and sequenced in separate runs. Between roughly 500,000 and 2,100,000 distinct TCR beta clonotypes were identified per donor. Naive TCR beta clonotypes were estimated from low-frequency clonotypes matched to each donor's FACS-determined naive share, without sorting.

Sequences were obtained from blood. Recombination connected TRBV28 to TRBJ2-5; the D gene cannot be named for sure. The J call may be mistaken, given a closer DNA end match to TRBJ2-7. This receptor was taken from a girl aged 2 to 10 in good health. The CDR3 region: CASSKVYEQYF. The nucleotides read TGTGCCAGCAGTAAAGTTTACGAGCAGTACTTC.